The 23 T cell receptor beta chains given below trace back to one sample, sequenced in a study of blood T cell repertoires in COVID-19. Produced via immunoSEQ multiplex PCR; TCRdb's table is partial and in-frame only. The sample includes 300,000 to 450,000 clones, roughly 87% of them seen just once. Sequencing was performed on PBMCs or T cells enriched from blood (not recorded which). The source of these receptors is a woman in her twenties or thirties who had recovered from COVID-19.

The chain links TRBV7-2 to TRBJ1-1, with TRBD1 matching 7 bases. J was trimmed by 8 bases and V by 5 bases; bases with no gene match: 11. Germline lookup yields CDR1 SGHTA and CDR2 FQGNSA. This CDR3 contains 14 residues. The CDR3 DNA sequence: TGTGCCAGCAGCCGGAAGACAGGGAAAGAAGAAGCTTTCTTT. This encodes CASSRKTGKEEAFF.

This sequence joins TRBV5-1 and TRBJ2-5; TRBD2 is a possible D gene (5 bases). Germline V lookup: CDR1 SGHRS, CDR2 YFSETQ. This CDR3 has 13 amino acids. The V end lost 7 bases, the J end lost 2 bases, and 12 bases lay between the germline ends. CDR3 protein: CASARGSQETQYF. The CDR3 DNA reads TGCGCCAGCGCTCGCGGGTCTCAAGAGACCCAGTACTTC. Variable domain in full (rest from reference TRBV5-1 and TRBJ2-5): KAGVTQTPRYLIKTRGQQVTLSCSPISGHRSVSWYQQTPGQGLQFLFEYFSETQRNKGNFPGRFSGRQFSNSRSEMNVSTLELGDSALYLCASARGSQETQYFGPGTRLLVL.

The rearrangement joins TRBV7-2 to TRBJ1-5; the match to TRBD1 covers 11 bases. Germline-derived CDR1 and CDR2 are SGHTA and FQGNSA. The V segment lost 1 base and the J segment 6 bases; nucleotides outside the gene matches: 5. The CDR3 has 16 amino acids. The CDR3 DNA reads TGTGCCAGCAGCTTAGGGACAGGGGGCCGGAGTCAGCCCCAGCATTTT. As protein: CASSLGTGGRSQPQHF. Combining the CDR3 with reference TRBV7-2 and TRBJ1-5 gives the whole variable domain GAGVSQSPSNKVTEKGKDVELRCDPISGHTALYWYRQSLGQGLEFLIYFQGNSAPDKSGLPSDRFSAERTGGSVSTLTIQRTQQEDSAVYLCASSLGTGGRSQPQHFGDGTRLSIL.

This clone was counted a single time. V is TRBV20-1 and J is TRBJ2-1, with 12 bases fitting TRBD1. V was clipped by 3 bases and J by 10 bases; unmatched bases: 10. CDR1 and CDR2 from the germline V gene are DFQATT and SNEGSKA (reference sequence). The CDR3 length is 15 residues. CDR3 sequence reads: CSASDRDRGLGEQFF. In DNA form, the CDR3 reads TGCAGTGCTAGTGACCGGGACAGGGGGCTGGGGGAGCAGTTCTTC.

This chain joins TRBV19 and TRBJ2-1; D not resolved. V was cut by 7 bases and J by 6 bases, with 19 bases left in between. The CDR3 is 15 amino acids. Per germline, CDR1 LNHDA and CDR2 SQIVND (reference sequence). The CDR3: CASTVPGPPGNEQFF. CDR3 DNA: TGTGCCAGTACCGTACCGGGTCCCCCGGGCAATGAGCAGTTCTTC.

This clone was recorded once. The rearrangement joins TRBV5-1 to TRBJ2-7; the D gene is possibly TRBD1 (5 bases). V lost 0 bases and J 3 bases, leaving 10 bases between the germline ends. The germline V gene encodes CDR1 SGHRS and CDR2 YFSETQ. There are 14 residues in the CDR3. For the CDR3, the DNA is TGCGCCAGCAGCTTGGCCCAGGGCCTCTACGAGCAGTACTTC. Translation gives CASSLAQGLYEQYF.

This chain links TRBV19 with TRBJ1-2, with TRBD1 as a possible D gene (5 bases). This CDR3 contains 14 residues. V was cut by 5 bases and J by 8 bases, with 18 bases left in between. Germline CDR1 is LNHDA and CDR2 is SQIVND (reference sequence). CDR3 sequence reads: CASSPDRGRHGYTF. Written as DNA, the CDR3 is TGTGCCAGTAGTCCAGACAGAGGTCGACACGGCTACACCTTC.

CDR3 sequence (DNA): TGCGCCAGCAGCCCCTTTGCCAGCTCCTATAATTCACCCCTCCACTTT. This gives the protein CASSPFASSYNSPLHF. The chain carries TRBV5-1 and TRBJ1-6; no clear D. This CDR3 is built from 16 residues. V dropped 4 bases and J dropped 0 bases, with 11 bases sitting between them. Germline CDR1 and CDR2: SGHRS and YFSETQ.

The CDR3 DNA reads TGTGCCAGCAGCCGACTAGCGGGGTCCTACGAGCAGTACTTC. Protein sequence: CASSRLAGSYEQYF. V gene TRBV3-1 (or the pseudogene TRBV3-2) combines with J gene TRBJ2-7, with 11 bases aligning to TRBD2. CDR3 size: 14 residues. Trimming removed 4 bases from V and 1 base from J; junction bases left unmatched: 0. Germline CDR1 is LGHDT and CDR2 is YNNKEL (reference sequence).

The sample holds a few counts of this clone. The chain has TRBV2 and TRBJ2-7; D unclear. Germline CDR1 is SNHLY and CDR2 is FYNNEI. The CDR3 is 12 amino acids. The V end was cut by 6 bases, the J end by 2 bases, with 8 bases between. DNA for the CDR3: TGTGCCAGCAGCCCAGGTCCCTACGAGCAGTACTTC. Protein product: CASSPGPYEQYF.

The chain joins TRBV2 to TRBJ1-5; no firm D call. The germline V and J ends were trimmed by 2 bases and 3 bases, with 8 bases remaining between them. The germline V gene encodes CDR1 SNHLY and CDR2 FYNNEI. This CDR3 comprises 14 residues. CDR3 DNA: TGTGCCAGCAGTGAAAGAGGGTTCAATCAGCCCCAGCATTTT. This gives the protein CASSERGFNQPQHF.

This rearrangement joins TRBV7-9 to TRBJ2-2, with 12 positions matching TRBD2. CDR3 size: 17 residues. J lost 4 bases, V lost 4 bases, and 7 bases had no gene match. Germline CDR1 and CDR2: SEHNR and FQNEAQ (reference sequence). The CDR3 sequence: CASSSRTSGESTGELFF. In DNA form, the CDR3 reads TGTGCCAGCAGCTCCCGGACTAGCGGGGAAAGCACCGGGGAGCTGTTTTTT.

J is TRBJ1-3 and V is TRBV18; no reliable D call. The CDR3 length is 12 residues. Germline V gene data show CDR1 as KGHSH and CDR2 as LQKENI. V was trimmed by 5 bases and J by 8 bases, leaving 10 bases between them. The CDR3 protein is CASSSSLDTIYF. CDR3 DNA sequence: TGTGCCAGCTCATCCTCACTTGACACCATATATTTT. Variable domain in full (rest from reference TRBV18 and TRBJ1-3): NAGVMQNPRHLVRRRGQEARLRCSPMKGHSHVYWYRQLPEEGLKFMVYLQKENIIDESGMPKERFSAEFPKEGPSILRIQQVVRGDSAAYFCASSSSLDTIYFGEGSWLTVV.

The chain recombines TRBV9 with TRBJ1-1; perhaps TRBD1 as D (5 bases). This CDR3 has 14 residues. Trimming cost V 4 bases and J 5 bases, with 15 bases left between them. CDR1 is SGDLS and CDR2 is YYNGEE in the germline V gene. The CDR3 here is CASSPLTAGTEAFF. CDR3 sequence (DNA): TGTGCCAGCAGCCCTTTAACAGCAGGGACTGAAGCTTTCTTT.

The chain joins TRBV27 to TRBJ2-7; 11 nucleotides align to TRBD2. The ends lost 5 bases at V and 5 bases at J; junction bases unmatched: 11. Per germline, CDR1 MNHEY and CDR2 SMNVEV (reference sequence). The CDR3 consists of 16 residues. The CDR3 sequence: CASSPINSGGADEQYF. The CDR3 nucleotides read TGTGCCAGCAGTCCTATAAATAGCGGGGGGGCTGACGAGCAGTACTTC.

This chain connects TRBV5-1 to TRBJ2-1; perhaps TRBD1 as D (6 bases). V lost 6 bases and J 6 bases, leaving 13 bases between the germline ends. The CDR3 has 13 amino acids. CDR1 SGHRS and CDR2 YFSETQ come from the germline V gene. CDR3 DNA: TGCGCCAGCAATATTGGGGGCGGCAATGAGCAGTTCTTC. Its translation is CASNIGGGNEQFF.

The chain links TRBV6-5 to TRBJ1-3; possible D gene TRBD1, 6 bases. The CDR3 runs 15 residues. From germline, CDR1 is MNHEY and CDR2 SVGAGI. The V end was cut by 6 bases, the J end by 4 bases, with 16 bases between. The CDR3 spells CASRRGGELGNTIYF. CDR3 bases: TGTGCCAGCAGGAGGGGGGGGGAGTTGGGAAACACCATATATTTT.

CDR3 DNA: TGTGCCAGCAGCGCCCGGGATGTGCAGTTCTTC. As protein: CASSARDVQFF. V is TRBV7-2 and J is TRBJ2-1; D possibly corresponds to TRBD2 (5 bases). The V gene's germline CDR1 is SGHTA and CDR2 FQGNSA. The CDR3 runs to 11 residues. V lost 5 bases and J lost 12, with 11 bases in between.

The chain recombines TRBV6-5 with TRBJ1-1; TRBD1 matches 8 bases. V lost 4 bases and J lost 5; bases outside the gene matches: 6. Per germline, CDR1 MNHEY and CDR2 SVGAGI. CDR3 length: 14 amino acids. CDR3 amino acids: CASSSPGGGTEAFF. In nucleotides, the CDR3 is TGTGCCAGCAGTTCCCCAGGGGGCGGAACTGAAGCTTTCTTT.

Only a few counts were recorded for this clone. This chain uses TRBV7-8 with TRBJ2-1; 7 bases fit TRBD1. Germline V CDR1 and CDR2: SGHVS, FQNEAQ. The CDR3 covers 15 residues. The V gene end was trimmed by 5 bases and the J gene end by 0 bases; junction bases not matched to a gene: 4. CDR3 nucleotide sequence: TGTGCCAGCAGCCGGGACAGCAGCTCCTACAATGAGCAGTTCTTC. It is translated as CASSRDSSSYNEQFF.

The CDR3 DNA follows: TGTGCCAGCAGTGACAACAGGGGGAGAAAAGAGCAGTACTTC. It specifies CASSDNRGRKEQYF. The chain combines TRBV2 with TRBJ2-7; 8 positions agree with TRBD1. In germline, CDR1 is SNHLY, CDR2 FYNNEI. The J segment lost 7 bases and the V segment lost 3 bases, leaving 8 bases of the junction unmatched. The CDR3 is 14 residues long.

The genes are TRBV4-2 and TRBJ1-6; 8 positions match TRBD1. The germline V gene encodes CDR1 LGHNA and CDR2 YNFKEQ. This CDR3 has 15 amino acids. With V trimmed by 3 bases and J by 7 bases, 5 bases remained unmatched. CDR3 nucleotides: TGTGCCAGCAGCCAGCCTGGACAGGGAAATTCACCCCTCCACTTT. The encoded protein is CASSQPGQGNSPLHF.

This clone showed up just once. The chain couples TRBV13 to TRBJ1-2; 8 bases line up with TRBD1. J was trimmed by 8 bases and V by 1 base; bases with no gene match: 12. From germline, CDR1 is PRHDT and CDR2 FYEKMQ (reference sequence). The CDR3 contains 16 residues. CDR3 in amino acids: CASSLVQGDGLWGYTF. CDR3 coding DNA: TGTGCCAGCAGCTTAGTACAGGGGGATGGGTTGTGGGGCTACACCTTC.